The sequence of this T cell receptor (beta chain) was determined in a study of spatial heterogeneity in lung cancer. At the level of the study: The donor population consisted of over 55 patients with untreated, early-stage non-small cell lung cancer. The study sequenced follow-up PBMC samples when they were available, at a median of approximately 2 years after resection. Raw-read counts averaged over ten per unique TCR and UMI combination.

The time point: blood at routine non-recurrence follow-up after resection. Frozen PBMC, nontumor lung or tumor provided whole RNA, which was sequenced unsorted. This clonotype was seen a few times. Germline V gives CDR1 SEHNR, CDR2 FQNEAQ (reference sequence). This CDR3 has 12 amino acids. V lost 7 bases to trimming and J lost 4 bases, with 7 bases between them. MiXCR, run by TCRdb on the 5' RACE reads, gives a single entry per CDR3 protein. The table has tens of thousands of distinct CDR3 sequences, approximately 19% seen once. The input for sequencing was PBMCs, taken at follow-up. This clonotype originated in a male donor with early-stage non-small cell lung cancer. The J gene is TRBJ1-4, the V gene TRBV7-9; no firm D call. The CDR3 here is CASKTDNEKLFF. As DNA, the CDR3 is TGTGCCAGCAAGACGGATAATGAAAAACTGTTTTTT.